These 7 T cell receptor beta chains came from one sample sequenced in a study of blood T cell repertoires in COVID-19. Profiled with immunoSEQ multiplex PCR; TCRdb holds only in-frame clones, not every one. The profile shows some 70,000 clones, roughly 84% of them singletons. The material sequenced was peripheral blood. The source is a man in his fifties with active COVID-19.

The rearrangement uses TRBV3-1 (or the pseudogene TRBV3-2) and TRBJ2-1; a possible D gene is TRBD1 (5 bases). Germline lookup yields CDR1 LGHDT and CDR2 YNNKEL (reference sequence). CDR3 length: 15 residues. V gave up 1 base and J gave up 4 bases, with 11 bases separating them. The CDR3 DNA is TGTGCCAGCAGCCAAGTTCTCCAGGGTTACAATGAGCAGTTCTTC. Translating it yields CASSQVLQGYNEQFF.

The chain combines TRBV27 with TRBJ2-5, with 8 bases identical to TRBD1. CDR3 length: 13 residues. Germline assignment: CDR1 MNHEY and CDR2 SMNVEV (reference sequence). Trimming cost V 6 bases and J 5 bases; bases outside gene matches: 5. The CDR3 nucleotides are TGTGCCAGCAGCCGCCGGGACAGGGAGACCCAGTACTTC. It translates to CASSRRDRETQYF.

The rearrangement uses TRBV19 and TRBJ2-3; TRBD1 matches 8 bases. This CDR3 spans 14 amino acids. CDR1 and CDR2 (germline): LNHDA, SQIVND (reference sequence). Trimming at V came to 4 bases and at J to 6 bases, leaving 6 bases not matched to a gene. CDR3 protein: CASSTTGGRDTQYF. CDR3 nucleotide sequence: TGTGCCAGTAGTACTACAGGGGGTCGGGATACGCAGTATTTT.

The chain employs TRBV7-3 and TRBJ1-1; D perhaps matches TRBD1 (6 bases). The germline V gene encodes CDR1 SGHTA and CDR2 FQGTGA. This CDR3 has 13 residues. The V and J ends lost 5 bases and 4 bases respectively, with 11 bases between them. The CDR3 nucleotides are TGTGCCAGCAGCAGGGACAAATCCACTGAAGCTTTCTTT. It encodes CASSRDKSTEAFF.

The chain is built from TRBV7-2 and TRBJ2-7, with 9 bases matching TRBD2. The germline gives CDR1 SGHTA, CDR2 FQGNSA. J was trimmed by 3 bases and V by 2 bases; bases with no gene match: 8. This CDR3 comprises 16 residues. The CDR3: CASSLSAGGSSYEQYF. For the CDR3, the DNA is TGTGCCAGCAGCTTAAGTGCGGGGGGGTCGAGCTACGAGCAGTACTTC.

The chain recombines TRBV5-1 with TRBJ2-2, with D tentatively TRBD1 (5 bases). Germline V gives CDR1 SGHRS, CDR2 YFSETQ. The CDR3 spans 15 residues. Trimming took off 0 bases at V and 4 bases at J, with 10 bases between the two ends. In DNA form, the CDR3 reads TGCGCCAGCAGCTTGGCAGGGTATAGCACCGGGGAGCTGTTTTTT. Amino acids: CASSLAGYSTGELFF.

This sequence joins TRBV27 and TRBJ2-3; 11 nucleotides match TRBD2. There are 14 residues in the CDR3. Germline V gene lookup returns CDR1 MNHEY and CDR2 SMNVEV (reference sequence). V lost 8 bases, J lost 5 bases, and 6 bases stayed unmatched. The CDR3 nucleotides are TGTGCCAGCCGCCTAGCGGGAGGCCTAGATACGCAGTATTTT. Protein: CASRLAGGLDTQYF.